This record covers a single T cell receptor (beta chain). This entry is derived from a study of blood T cell repertoires in COVID-19. Study-level background: PBMCs, B-cell-depleted T cells, or T cells were the source of the cDNA or gDNA that made up the material.

Seattle enrolled patients during active infection and tracked them longitudinally. The V end was cut by 0 bases, the J end by 8 bases, with 19 bases between. The germline V gene has CDR1 MNHEY and CDR2 SVGAGI. The CDR3 is 16 amino acids. In the original processing: Reference gene primer amplification gave estimated nucleated cell counts. The method was immunoSEQ multiplex PCR; TCRdb's version includes in-frame clones alone and lacks a portion of them. V and J calls and clone size are as listed in that table; D and trimming were resolved from the DNA. The repertoire holds over 150,000 clones, roughly 88% seen once, with roughly 4.5% in the top ten.

The origin of this receptor is a man between 18 and 35 years old with COVID-19, enrolled during active disease. The material sequenced was peripheral blood. The V and J genes are TRBV6-5 and TRBJ1-1, with D hard to call. The CDR3 protein is CASSYSNTRTVAEAFF. The CDR3 nucleotides are TGTGCCAGCAGTTACTCGAATACCCGGACTGTAGCCGAAGCTTTCTTT.